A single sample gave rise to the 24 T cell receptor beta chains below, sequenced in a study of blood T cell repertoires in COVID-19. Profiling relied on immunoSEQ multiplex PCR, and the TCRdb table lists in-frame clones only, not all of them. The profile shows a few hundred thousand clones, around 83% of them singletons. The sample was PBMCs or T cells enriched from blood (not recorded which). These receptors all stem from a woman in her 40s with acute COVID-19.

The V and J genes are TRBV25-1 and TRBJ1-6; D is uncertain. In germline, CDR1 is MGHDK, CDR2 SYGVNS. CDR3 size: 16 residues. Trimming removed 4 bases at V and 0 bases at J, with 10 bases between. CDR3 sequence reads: CASSGGVSSYNSPLHF. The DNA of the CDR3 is TGTGCCAGCAGTGGAGGTGTCAGCTCCTATAATTCACCCCTCCACTTT.

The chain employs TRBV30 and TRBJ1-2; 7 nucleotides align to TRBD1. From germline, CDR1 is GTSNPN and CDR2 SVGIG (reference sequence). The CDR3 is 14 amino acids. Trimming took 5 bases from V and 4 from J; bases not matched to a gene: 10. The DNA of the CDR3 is TGTGCCTGGGAACAGGGGTTCAGTGGCTATGGCTACACCTTC. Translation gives CAWEQGFSGYGYTF.

CDR3 in amino acids: CASSQDRVTTNEKLFF. Here the CDR3 DNA reads TGCGCCAGCAGCCAGGACAGGGTCACAACTAATGAAAAACTGTTTTTT. This rearrangement joins TRBV5-1 to TRBJ1-4, with TRBD1 matching 8 bases. The germline V gene encodes CDR1 SGHRS and CDR2 YFSETQ. CDR3 length: 16 amino acids. Losses at the gene ends were 4 bases for V and 0 bases for J; bases not matched to a gene: 5.

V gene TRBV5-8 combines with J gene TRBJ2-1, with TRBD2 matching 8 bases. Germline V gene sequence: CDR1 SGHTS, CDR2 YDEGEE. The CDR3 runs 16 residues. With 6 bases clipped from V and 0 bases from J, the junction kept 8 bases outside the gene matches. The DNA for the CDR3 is TGTGCCAGCAATTTTCTAGCGGGTAGCTCCTACAATGAGCAGTTCTTC. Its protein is CASNFLAGSSYNEQFF. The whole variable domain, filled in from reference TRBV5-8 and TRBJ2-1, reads EAGVTQSPTHLIKTRGQQATLRCSPISGHTSVYWYQQALGLGLQFLLWYDEGEERNRGNFPPRFSGRQFPNYSSELNVNALELEDSALYLCASNFLAGSSYNEQFFGPGTRLTVL.

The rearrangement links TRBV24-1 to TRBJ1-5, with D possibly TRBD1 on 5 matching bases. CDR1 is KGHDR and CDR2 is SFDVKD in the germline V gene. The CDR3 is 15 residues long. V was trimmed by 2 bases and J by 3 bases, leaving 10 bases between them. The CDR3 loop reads CATSDWGSPNQPQHF. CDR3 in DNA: TGTGCCACCAGTGATTGGGGCAGCCCCAATCAGCCCCAGCATTTT.

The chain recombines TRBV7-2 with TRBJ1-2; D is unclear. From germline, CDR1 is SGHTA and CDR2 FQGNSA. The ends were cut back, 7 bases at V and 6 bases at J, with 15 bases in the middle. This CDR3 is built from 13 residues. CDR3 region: CASTARGRHGYTF. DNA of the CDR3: TGTGCCAGCACTGCGCGCGGCCGGCATGGCTACACCTTC.

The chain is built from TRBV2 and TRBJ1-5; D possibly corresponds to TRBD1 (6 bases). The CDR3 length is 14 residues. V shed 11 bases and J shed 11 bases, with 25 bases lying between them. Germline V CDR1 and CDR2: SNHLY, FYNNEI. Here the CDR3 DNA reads TGTGCCTCCCTCCCATCGGGGGGGCCTACAGCCCAGCATTTT. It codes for CASLPSGGPTAQHF.

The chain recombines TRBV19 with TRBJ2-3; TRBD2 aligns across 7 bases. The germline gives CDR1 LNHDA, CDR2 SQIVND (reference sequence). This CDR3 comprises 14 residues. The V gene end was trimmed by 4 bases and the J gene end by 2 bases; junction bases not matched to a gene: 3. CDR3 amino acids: CASSKGLSTDTQYF. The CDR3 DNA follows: TGTGCCAGTAGTAAGGGACTATCCACAGATACGCAGTATTTT.

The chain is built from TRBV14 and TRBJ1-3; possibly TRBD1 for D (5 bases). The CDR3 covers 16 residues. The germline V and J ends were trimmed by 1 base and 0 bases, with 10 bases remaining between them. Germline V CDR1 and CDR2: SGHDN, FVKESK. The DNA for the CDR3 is TGTGCCAGCAGCCAAGTGGGACTTCACTCTGGAAACACCATATATTTT. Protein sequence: CASSQVGLHSGNTIYF.

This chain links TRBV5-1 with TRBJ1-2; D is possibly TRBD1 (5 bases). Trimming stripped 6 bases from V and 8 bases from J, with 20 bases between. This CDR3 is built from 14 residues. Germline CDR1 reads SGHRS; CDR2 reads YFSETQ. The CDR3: CASKREGQGRGYTF. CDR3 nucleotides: TGCGCCAGCAAGAGGGAGGGGCAGGGAAGAGGCTACACCTTC.

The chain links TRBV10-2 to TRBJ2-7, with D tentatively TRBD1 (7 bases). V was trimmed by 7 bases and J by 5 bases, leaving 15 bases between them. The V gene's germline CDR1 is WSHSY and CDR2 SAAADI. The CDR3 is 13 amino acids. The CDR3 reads CASTGQGGDEQYF. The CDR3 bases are TGCGCCAGCACCGGGCAGGGGGGAGACGAGCAGTACTTC.

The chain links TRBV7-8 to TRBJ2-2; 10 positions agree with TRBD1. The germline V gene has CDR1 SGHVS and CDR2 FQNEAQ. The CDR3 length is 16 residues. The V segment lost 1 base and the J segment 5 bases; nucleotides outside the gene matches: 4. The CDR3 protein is CASSLVGTGVTGELFF. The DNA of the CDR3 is TGTGCCAGCAGCTTAGTCGGGACAGGGGTGACCGGGGAGCTGTTTTTT.

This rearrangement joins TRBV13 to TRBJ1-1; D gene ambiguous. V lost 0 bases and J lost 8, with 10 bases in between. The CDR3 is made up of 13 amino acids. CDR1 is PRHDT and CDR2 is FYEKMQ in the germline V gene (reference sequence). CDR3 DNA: TGTGCCAGCAGCTTAGGACCTACGGGAGAAGCTTTCTTT. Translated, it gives CASSLGPTGEAFF.

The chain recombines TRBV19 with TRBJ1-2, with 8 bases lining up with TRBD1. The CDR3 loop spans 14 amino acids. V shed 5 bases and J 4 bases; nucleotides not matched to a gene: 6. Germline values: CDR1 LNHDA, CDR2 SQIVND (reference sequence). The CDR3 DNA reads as TGTGCCAGTAGTCAACAGGGGGTCCTCTATGGCTACACCTTC. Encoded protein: CASSQQGVLYGYTF.

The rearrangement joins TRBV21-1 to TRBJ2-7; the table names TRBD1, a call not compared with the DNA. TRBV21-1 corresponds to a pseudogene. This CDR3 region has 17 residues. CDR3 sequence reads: CASSKECRDRPPYEQYF. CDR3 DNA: TGTGCCAGCAGCAAAGAATGCCGGGACAGGCCACCTTACGAGCAGTACTTC.

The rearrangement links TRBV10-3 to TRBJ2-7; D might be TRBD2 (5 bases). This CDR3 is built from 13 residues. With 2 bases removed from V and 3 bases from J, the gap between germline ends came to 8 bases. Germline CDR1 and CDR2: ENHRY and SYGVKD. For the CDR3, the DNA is TGTGCCATCAGTGAGCCTGACTACTACGAGCAGTACTTC. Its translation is CAISEPDYYEQYF.

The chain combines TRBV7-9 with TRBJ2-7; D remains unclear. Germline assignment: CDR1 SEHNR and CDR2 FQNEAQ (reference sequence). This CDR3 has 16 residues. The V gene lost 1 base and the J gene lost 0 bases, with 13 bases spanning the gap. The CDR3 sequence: CASSLGGGVSSYEQYF. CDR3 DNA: TGTGCCAGCAGCTTAGGAGGTGGAGTCAGCTCCTACGAGCAGTACTTC. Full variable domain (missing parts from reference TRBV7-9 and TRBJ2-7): DTGVSQNPRHKITKRGQNVTFRCDPISEHNRLYWYRQTLGQGPEFLTYFQNEAQLEKSRLLSDRFSAERPKGSFSTLEIQRTEQGDSAMYLCASSLGGGVSSYEQYFGPGTRLTVT.

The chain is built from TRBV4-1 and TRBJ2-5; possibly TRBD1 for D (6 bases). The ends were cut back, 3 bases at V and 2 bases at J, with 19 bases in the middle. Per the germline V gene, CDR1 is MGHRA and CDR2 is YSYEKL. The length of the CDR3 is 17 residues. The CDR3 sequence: CASSHLRGQGPQETQYF. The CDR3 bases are TGCGCCAGCAGCCACCTAAGAGGTCAGGGGCCTCAAGAGACCCAGTACTTC.

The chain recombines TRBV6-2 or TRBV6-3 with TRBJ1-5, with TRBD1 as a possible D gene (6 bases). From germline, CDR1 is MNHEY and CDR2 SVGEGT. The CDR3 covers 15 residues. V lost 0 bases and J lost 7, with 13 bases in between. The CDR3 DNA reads TGTGCCAGCAGTTACTCAGGTCAGGGGACCCAGCCCCAGCATTTT. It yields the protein CASSYSGQGTQPQHF.

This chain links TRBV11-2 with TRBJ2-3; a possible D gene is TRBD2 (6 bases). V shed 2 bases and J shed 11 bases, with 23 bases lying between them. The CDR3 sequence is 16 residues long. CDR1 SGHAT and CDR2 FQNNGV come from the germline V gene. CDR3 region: CASSLLTRGSGYWQYF. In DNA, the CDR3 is TGTGCCAGCAGCTTACTTACCCGTGGGAGCGGGTATTGGCAGTATTTT.

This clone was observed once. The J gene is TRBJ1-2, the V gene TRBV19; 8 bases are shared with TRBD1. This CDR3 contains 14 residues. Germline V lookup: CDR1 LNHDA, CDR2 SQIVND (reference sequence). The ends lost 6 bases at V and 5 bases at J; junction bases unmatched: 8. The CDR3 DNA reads TGTGCCAGTAGGCTACAGGGGGGCTCATATGGCTACACCTTC. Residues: CASRLQGGSYGYTF.

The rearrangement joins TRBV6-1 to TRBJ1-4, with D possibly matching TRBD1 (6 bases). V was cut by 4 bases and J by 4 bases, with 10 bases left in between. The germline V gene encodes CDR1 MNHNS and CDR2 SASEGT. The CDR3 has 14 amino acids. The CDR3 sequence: CASSGGGVNEKLFF. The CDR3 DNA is TGTGCCAGCAGTGGAGGGGGTGTTAATGAAAAACTGTTTTTT.

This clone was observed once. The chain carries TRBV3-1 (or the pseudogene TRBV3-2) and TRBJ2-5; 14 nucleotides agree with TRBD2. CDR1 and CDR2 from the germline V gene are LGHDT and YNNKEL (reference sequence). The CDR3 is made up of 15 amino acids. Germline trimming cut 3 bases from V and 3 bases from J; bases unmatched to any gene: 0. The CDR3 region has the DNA TGTGCCAGCAGCCAGGGACTAGCGGGGGAAGAGACCCAGTACTTC. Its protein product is CASSQGLAGEETQYF.

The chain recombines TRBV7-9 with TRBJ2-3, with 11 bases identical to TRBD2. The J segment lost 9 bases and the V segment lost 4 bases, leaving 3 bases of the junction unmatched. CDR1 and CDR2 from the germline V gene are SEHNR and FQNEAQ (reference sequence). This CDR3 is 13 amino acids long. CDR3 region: CASSSSSGGTQYF. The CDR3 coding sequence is TGTGCCAGCAGCTCATCTAGCGGGGGGACGCAGTATTTT. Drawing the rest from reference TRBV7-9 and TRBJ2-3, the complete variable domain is DTGVSQNPRHKITKRGQNVTFRCDPISEHNRLYWYRQTLGQGPEFLTYFQNEAQLEKSRLLSDRFSAERPKGSFSTLEIQRTEQGDSAMYLCASSSSSGGTQYFGPGTRLTVL.